A selection of T cell receptor beta chains follows, all from one sample in a study of cytomegalovirus exposure and HLA in healthy donors. TCRdb's copy holds only in-frame clones and misses some; the assay was immunoSEQ multiplex PCR. The sample table sets out approximately 140,000 clones. The sequenced material came from PBMCs. The receptors stem from a woman between 50 and 59 years old in good health and CMV-seronegative. CDR3s include the opening cysteine and the closing phenylalanine or tryptophan. Fields, in order: J gene, V gene, D gene, CDR3 DNA, CDR3 protein. D genes are given only for firm matches.

j_call: TRBJ2-1
v_call: TRBV9
d_call: NA
cdr3_nt: TGTGCCAGCAGCGTAGAAGCAGGCCCCAATGAGCAGTTCTTC
cdr3_aa: CASSVEAGPNEQFF

j_call: TRBJ2-7
v_call: TRBV7-2
d_call: TRBD2
cdr3_nt: TGTGCCAGCAGCCTCGTCGGGGGGTACTACGAGCAGTACTTC
cdr3_aa: CASSLVGGYYEQYF

j_call: TRBJ1-1
v_call: TRBV4-2
d_call: NA
cdr3_nt: TGTGCCAGCAGCCAGGGCACGGGGGTTACTGAAGCTTTCTTT
cdr3_aa: CASSQGTGVTEAFF

j_call: TRBJ1-4
v_call: TRBV15
d_call: NA
cdr3_nt: TGTGCCACCAGCAGAGATCCGGGAGGGAATGAAAAACTGTTTTTT
cdr3_aa: CATSRDPGGNEKLFF

j_call: TRBJ2-7
v_call: TRBV6-5
d_call: TRBD2
cdr3_nt: TGTGCCAGCAGCAAGACTAGCGGGAGGTACGAGCAGTACTTC
cdr3_aa: CASSKTSGRYEQYF

j_call: TRBJ1-4
v_call: TRBV6-1
d_call: NA
cdr3_nt: TGTGCCAGCAGTGTGTCAGTGGCACCCAGTGAAAAACTGTTTTTT
cdr3_aa: CASSVSVAPSEKLFF

j_call: TRBJ2-7
v_call: TRBV6-5
d_call: NA
cdr3_nt: TGTGCCAGCAGTTACTATGCGGGGCAGCCTTACGAGCAGTACTTC
cdr3_aa: CASSYYAGQPYEQYF

j_call: TRBJ1-3
v_call: TRBV4-1
d_call: NA
cdr3_nt: TGCGCCAGCAGCCTTGGGGGGGCCAGAAGCTCTGGAAACACCATATATTTT
cdr3_aa: CASSLGGARSSGNTIYF

j_call: TRBJ2-7
v_call: TRBV10-1
d_call: NA
cdr3_nt: TGCGCCAGCAGTGTTCCAGGGGCCTACGAGCAGTACTTC
cdr3_aa: CASSVPGAYEQYF

j_call: TRBJ1-4
v_call: TRBV9
d_call: NA
cdr3_nt: TGTGCCAGCAGCTCAATCGGGGGGGCTAAGGAGGAAAAACTGTTTTTT
cdr3_aa: CASSSIGGAKEEKLFF

j_call: TRBJ1-6
v_call: TRBV7-2
d_call: TRBD1
cdr3_nt: TGTGCCAGCAGCTTCCGGGACAGAGCTTCACCCCTCCACTTT
cdr3_aa: CASSFRDRASPLHF

j_call: TRBJ2-6
v_call: TRBV9
d_call: TRBD2
cdr3_nt: TGTGCCAGCAGCGTAGCTCCCCAAGGGAGGGGAGCTGGGGCCAACGTCCTGACTTTC
cdr3_aa: CASSVAPQGRGAGANVLTF

j_call: TRBJ2-7
v_call: TRBV5-1
d_call: NA
cdr3_nt: TGCGCCAGCAGCTACGACGGGACACCCTCCTACGAGCAGTACTTC
cdr3_aa: CASSYDGTPSYEQYF

j_call: TRBJ1-3
v_call: TRBV5-1
d_call: NA
cdr3_nt: TGCGCCAGCAGCTTGGAGGGTAAGGGGTCTGGAAACACCATATATTTT
cdr3_aa: CASSLEGKGSGNTIYF

j_call: TRBJ2-7
v_call: TRBV5-5
d_call: TRBD1
cdr3_nt: TGTGCCAGCAGCTGGGGGGACAGGGGCGTATCCTACGAGCAGTACTTC
cdr3_aa: CASSWGDRGVSYEQYF

j_call: TRBJ1-1
v_call: TRBV28
d_call: TRBD1
cdr3_nt: TGTGCCAGCAGTTTCGGGACAGGCGCAATGAACACTGAAGCTTTCTTT
cdr3_aa: CASSFGTGAMNTEAFF

j_call: TRBJ1-6
v_call: TRBV27
d_call: NA
cdr3_nt: TGTGCCAGCAAATTCGGGACTGATAATTCACCCCTCCACTTT
cdr3_aa: CASKFGTDNSPLHF

j_call: TRBJ2-3
v_call: TRBV28
d_call: TRBD1
cdr3_nt: TGTGCCAGCAGTTCCCCGGACAGGGGACATACGCAGTATTTT
cdr3_aa: CASSSPDRGHTQYF

j_call: TRBJ2-7
v_call: TRBV11-2
d_call: TRBD1
cdr3_nt: TGTGCCAGCAGCTTAGGACAGGGGGTCGAGCAGTACTTC
cdr3_aa: CASSLGQGVEQYF

j_call: TRBJ2-3
v_call: TRBV6-6
d_call: TRBD2
cdr3_nt: TGTGCCAGCCCCCCTAGCGGGGGGGCCGGAACAGATACGCAGTATTTT
cdr3_aa: CASPPSGGAGTDTQYF

j_call: TRBJ2-1
v_call: TRBV5-1
d_call: TRBD1
cdr3_nt: TGCGCCAGCAGCTTCGACAGGGGGGCTTCCAATGAGCAGTTCTTC
cdr3_aa: CASSFDRGASNEQFF

j_call: TRBJ1-2
v_call: TRBV9
d_call: NA
cdr3_nt: TGTGCCAGCAGCGTAGAGGGGACACTCTCTATTAACTATGGCTACACCTTC
cdr3_aa: CASSVEGTLSINYGYTF

j_call: TRBJ2-7
v_call: TRBV2
d_call: TRBD2
cdr3_nt: TGTGCCAGCAGTGGACTAGCGGGGTTCTCCTACGAGCAGTACTTC
cdr3_aa: CASSGLAGFSYEQYF

j_call: TRBJ2-5
v_call: TRBV6-6
d_call: NA
cdr3_nt: TGTGCCAGCAGTCCTCGTAGCGGAGGGGCTCAAGAGACCCAGTACTTC
cdr3_aa: CASSPRSGGAQETQYF

j_call: TRBJ2-5
v_call: TRBV18
d_call: NA
cdr3_nt: TGTGCCAGCTCCCCGTCGGGGTCACAAGAGACCCAGTACTTC
cdr3_aa: CASSPSGSQETQYF

j_call: TRBJ1-2
v_call: TRBV27
d_call: TRBD1
cdr3_nt: TGTGCCAGCAGTTTGGGGCCGGGGACAGCAGCTAACTATGGCTACACCTTC
cdr3_aa: CASSLGPGTAANYGYTF

j_call: TRBJ2-5
v_call: TRBV2
d_call: TRBD2
cdr3_nt: TGTGCCAGCAGTGAAATAGCGGGAGACCAAGAGACCCAGTACTTC
cdr3_aa: CASSEIAGDQETQYF

j_call: TRBJ1-1
v_call: TRBV18
d_call: TRBD1
cdr3_nt: TGTGCCAGCTCACCAGTCGCGGGGACAGGGGGCACTGAAGCTTTCTTT
cdr3_aa: CASSPVAGTGGTEAFF

j_call: TRBJ2-7
v_call: TRBV5-5
d_call: TRBD1
cdr3_nt: TGTGCCAGCAGCTCCTTCGACAGGGGGAGTGACGAGCAGTACTTC
cdr3_aa: CASSSFDRGSDEQYF

j_call: TRBJ2-2
v_call: TRBV7-3
d_call: TRBD1
cdr3_nt: TGTGCCAGCAGCTCAACAGGGGCAGGCACCGGGGAGCTGTTTTTT
cdr3_aa: CASSSTGAGTGELFF

j_call: TRBJ1-6
v_call: TRBV19
d_call: TRBD1
cdr3_nt: TGTGCCAGTAGCGAACAGGGGAAGAATTCACCCCTCCACTTT
cdr3_aa: CASSEQGKNSPLHF

j_call: TRBJ2-5
v_call: TRBV18
d_call: NA
cdr3_nt: TGTGCCAGCTCACGAAGGGACTCTTTCCAAGAGACCCAGTACTTC
cdr3_aa: CASSRRDSFQETQYF

j_call: TRBJ2-3
v_call: TRBV2
d_call: NA
cdr3_nt: TGTGCCAGCAGGACAGGAGACACAGATACGCAGTATTTT
cdr3_aa: CASRTGDTDTQYF